A selection of T cell receptor beta chains follows, all from one sample in a study of cytomegalovirus exposure and HLA in healthy donors. The protocol was immunoSEQ multiplex PCR, while the TCRdb copy is restricted to in-frame clones and leaves out a portion. The sample has around 190,000 clones, approximately 86% seen once. Source material: PBMCs. Every receptor here comes from a man under 40 in good health and CMV-seropositive. CDR3s include the opening cysteine and the closing phenylalanine or tryptophan. A D gene is named only where the DNA matches it firmly. A clone size is listed for some rows: how often the clone was seen (once, few, many), or a class if it is expanded.

TRBJ2-3 NA TRBV6-1 TRBD1 CASSTRDRAKDTQYF TGTGCCAGCAGTACCCGGGACAGGGCTAAGGATACGCAGTATTTT
TRBJ2-5 NA TRBV10-3 NA CAISESGGPQETQYF TGTGCCATCAGTGAGTCGGGCGGTCCCCAAGAGACCCAGTACTTC
TRBJ1-6 NA TRBV4-1 NA CASSQDMGSGGPLHF TGCGCCAGCAGCCAAGATATGGGATCCGGGGGACCCCTCCACTTT
TRBJ1-5 NA TRBV6-6 TRBD1 CASESTGALQPQHF TGTGCCAGCGAGTCGACAGGGGCTCTTCAGCCCCAGCATTTT
TRBJ1-1 NA TRBV19 TRBD1 CASSITGQENTEAFF TGTGCCAGTAGTATTACTGGACAGGAGAACACTGAAGCTTTCTTT
TRBJ2-3 once TRBV5-1 TRBD1 CASSGTGVSTDTQYF TGCGCCAGCAGCGGAACAGGGGTCAGCACAGATACGCAGTATTTT
TRBJ1-2 once TRBV20-1 TRBD1 CSARGQAGYTF TGCAGTGCAAGGGGGCAGGCCGGCTACACCTTC
TRBJ1-4 NA TRBV5-1 TRBD1 CASSLDRGGNEKLFF TGCGCCAGCAGCCTGGACAGGGGAGGGAATGAAAAACTGTTTTTT
TRBJ1-5 NA TRBV25-1 NA CASSPRDGNQPQHF TGTGCCAGCAGTCCCCGGGACGGAAATCAGCCCCAGCATTTT
TRBJ1-6 NA TRBV30 NA CAWRPWAQVESLHF TGTGCCTGGAGGCCATGGGCCCAGGTTGAATCCCTCCACTTT
TRBJ1-1 NA TRBV6-5 NA CASSSGGYTEAFF TGTGCCAGCAGTTCAGGCGGGTACACTGAAGCTTTCTTT
TRBJ2-3 NA TRBV5-1 TRBD2 CASSVPNGTSGSPSTDTQYF TGCGCCAGCAGCGTGCCCAACGGGACTAGCGGGAGTCCCTCCACAGATACGCAGTATTTT
TRBJ2-7 NA TRBV5-4 NA CASQGSSSPYEQYF TGTGCCAGTCAGGGGAGTTCGTCGCCCTACGAGCAGTACTTC
TRBJ1-4 NA TRBV5-1 NA CASSSQAEKLFF TGCGCCAGCAGCTCCCAGGCGGAAAAACTGTTTTTT
TRBJ1-5 once TRBV15 NA CATSRDRGGGLGGNQPQHF TGTGCCACCAGCAGAGATAGGGGCGGAGGACTGGGGGGCAATCAGCCCCAGCATTTT
TRBJ2-1 NA TRBV5-1 NA CASSFGGRNEQFF TGCGCCAGCAGCTTCGGAGGACGCAATGAGCAGTTCTTC
TRBJ1-4 NA TRBV6-1 NA CASSEAFQHREKLFF TGTGCCAGCAGTGAAGCGTTTCAACACCGGGAAAAACTGTTTTTT
TRBJ2-7 few TRBV11-3 NA CASSLVPVGEQYF TGTGCCAGCAGCTTAGTGCCCGTGGGAGAGCAGTACTTC
TRBJ2-7 NA TRBV13 NA CASSLEGTSYEQYF TGTGCCAGCAGCTTAGAAGGGACTTCCTACGAGCAGTACTTC
TRBJ1-5 few TRBV19 TRBD1 CASSVTGGYQPQHF TGTGCCAGTAGTGTAACAGGGGGCTATCAGCCCCAGCATTTT
TRBJ1-2 NA TRBV9 NA CASSAQGASANYGYTF TGTGCCAGCAGCGCCCAAGGGGCATCAGCTAACTATGGCTACACCTTC
TRBJ2-1 NA TRBV27 TRBD2 CASSLRISGAYNEQFF TGTGCCAGCAGTTTAAGAATCAGCGGGGCCTACAATGAGCAGTTCTTC